The present TCR beta chain was sequenced within a study of human T cells and chemical hapten exposure. Study at large: TCR yield per sample varied, mainly due to pooled library volumes.

During construction of the library, unique molecular identifiers were attached to individual cDNA molecules for quantitative, reproducible TCR counting. Authors' processing steps: Samples had a median of about 96,000 TCRs, ranging roughly 23,224 to 690,600. MiXCR, applied by TCRdb to the RACE reads, yields one record per CDR3 protein. The authors' filters were not applied to this entry. The data show under 50,000 distinct CDR3 sequences, 3.7% seen once. The time point denotes: healthy volunteer bleed at 6 weeks. The template was total RNA from unfractionated whole blood. This clonotype was counted between two and nine times. Antigen unknown. This CDR3 has 15 amino acids. The V gene's germline CDR1 is MNHEY and CDR2 SVGAGI. With 6 bases removed from V and 4 bases from J, the gap between germline ends came to 16 bases. Points from the study as a whole: No change in TCRs above 1 in 1000 frequency was produced by DPC sensitization.

The J gene is TRBJ1-3, the V gene TRBV6-5; no clear D. Input material: whole blood. The sequence was collected from a human donor in good health. Some clones in this sample may be carry-over from other donors' samples. CDR3 bases: TGTGCCAGCAGCCTCTTTAGGTCGTCCGGAAACACCATATATTTT. Its protein product is CASSLFRSSGNTIYF.